The 10 T cell receptor beta chains given below trace back to one sample, sequenced in a study of cytomegalovirus exposure and HLA in healthy donors. PCR used 60 Vbeta primers and 13 Jbeta primers. Assay used: immunoSEQ multiplex PCR; TCRdb lists only in-frame clones, some missing. This repertoire shows approximately 110,000 clones, roughly 13% found once; its top ten account for roughly 16%. Material: PBMCs. The receptors were sampled from a man aged 40-49 years in good health and CMV-seropositive.

V usage is TRBV19 and J usage is TRBJ2-1, with 11 bases fitting TRBD2. This CDR3 is 17 amino acids long. Germline V gives CDR1 LNHDA, CDR2 SQIVND (reference sequence). V gave up 3 bases and J gave up 2 bases; unmatched junction bases: 6. CDR3 loop: CASSIRNSGRAYNEQFF. CDR3 in DNA: TGTGCCAGTAGTATTAGGAATAGCGGGAGGGCCTACAATGAGCAGTTCTTC.

This chain joins TRBV9 and TRBJ2-7; D call uncertain. Trimming pared 4 bases from V and 3 bases from J, leaving 14 bases between. This CDR3 has 14 amino acids. Germline CDR1 is SGDLS and CDR2 is YYNGEE. The CDR3 spells CASSLQADHYEQYF. CDR3 coding DNA: TGTGCCAGCAGCCTCCAGGCCGACCACTACGAGCAGTACTTC.

The CDR3, as DNA: TGTGCCAGCAGTGAAGCGCTTGAGGTTTTTACCTACAATGAGCAGTTCTTC. Its translation is CASSEALEVFTYNEQFF. The chain has TRBV2 and TRBJ2-1; D is unclear. V lost 0 bases and J lost 2, with 14 bases in between. The CDR3 has 17 amino acids. Germline CDR1 is SNHLY and CDR2 is FYNNEI.

This clone was counted only a few times. The CDR3 bases are TGTGCCAGCAGCTTACTGGCTAGCGGGATTAATGAGCAGTTCTTC. It translates to CASSLLASGINEQFF. This rearrangement joins TRBV7-9 to TRBJ2-1, with TRBD2 matching over 9 bases. From germline, CDR1 is SEHNR and CDR2 FQNEAQ (reference sequence). CDR3 size: 15 residues. J lost 7 bases, V lost 2 bases, and 6 bases had no gene match.

This clone was seen more than once but under ten times. Relative to the germline gene, one junction end is altered; a read error may explain this. J is TRBJ2-1 and V is TRBV7-7; 9 positions agree with TRBD2. Per the germline V gene, CDR1 is SSHAT and CDR2 is FNYEAQ (reference sequence). The CDR3 covers 18 residues. CDR3 loop: CASSLGLPGLAGYNEQFF. The CDR3, as DNA: TGTGCTAGCAGCTTAGGGTTACCGGGACTAGCCGGTTACAATGAGCAGTTCTTC.

The sample holds a few counts of this clone. The chain combines TRBV7-8 with TRBJ2-1; TRBD2 matches 7 bases. Germline loops: CDR1 SGHVS, CDR2 FQNEAQ. CDR3 length: 12 residues. J gave up 10 bases and V 5 bases, and 5 bases lay outside the gene matches. The CDR3 loop reads CASSISGLEQFF. The CDR3 nucleotides are TGTGCCAGCAGCATTAGCGGGTTGGAGCAGTTCTTC.

This clone was counted a single time. The genes are TRBV28 and TRBJ2-7, with D tentatively TRBD1 (5 bases). The CDR3 is made up of 15 amino acids. V was pared by 5 bases and J by 2 bases, with 16 bases between. CDR1 MDHEN and CDR2 SYDVKM come from the germline V gene. The CDR3 protein is CASSLGVLQTYEQYF. The CDR3 bases are TGTGCCAGCAGTCTAGGGGTCCTACAAACCTACGAGCAGTACTTC.

V is TRBV5-5 and J is TRBJ2-6, with D hard to call. The germline V gene has CDR1 SGHKS and CDR2 YYEKEE (reference sequence). This CDR3 is 18 amino acids long. Trimming took off 1 base at V and 4 bases at J, with 18 bases between the two ends. Here the CDR3 DNA reads TGTGCCAGCAGCTTGCAGGTAGTAGTTTTGTCGGGGGCCAACGTCCTGACTTTC. Amino acid sequence: CASSLQVVVLSGANVLTF. Together with reference TRBV5-5 and TRBJ2-6, the CDR3 gives the full variable domain: DAGVTQSPTHLIKTRGQQVTLRCSPISGHKSVSWYQQVLGQGPQFIFQYYEKEERGRGNFPDRFSARQFPNYSSELNVNALLLGDSALYLCASSLQVVVLSGANVLTFGAGSRLTVL.

V and J are TRBV7-2 and TRBJ2-7; TRBD1 aligns across 9 bases. Trimming at V came to 2 bases and at J to 2 bases, leaving 4 bases not matched to a gene. The CDR3 consists of 15 residues. Germline V gives CDR1 SGHTA, CDR2 FQGNSA. The chain's CDR3 is CASSLFGTGTYEQYF. Here the CDR3 DNA reads TGTGCCAGCAGCTTATTCGGGACAGGGACCTACGAGCAGTACTTC. Drawing the rest from reference TRBV7-2 and TRBJ2-7, the complete variable domain is GAGVSQSPSNKVTEKGKDVELRCDPISGHTALYWYRQSLGQGLEFLIYFQGNSAPDKSGLPSDRFSAERTGGSVSTLTIQRTQQEDSAVYLCASSLFGTGTYEQYFGPGTRLTVT.

This clone was recorded a few times. The rearrangement uses TRBV4-3 and TRBJ1-4; a weak D match, TRBD1 (6 bases). With 2 bases removed from V and 8 bases from J, the gap between germline ends came to 12 bases. From germline, CDR1 is LGHNA and CDR2 YSLEER. The CDR3 spans 14 residues. CDR3 sequence reads: CASSQHYREEKLFF. The DNA of the CDR3 is TGCGCCAGCAGCCAACATTACAGGGAAGAAAAACTGTTTTTT.